The rows below give T cell receptor beta chains drawn from one sample of a study of shared clonotypes between healthy human individuals. The repertoire was sequenced with immunoSEQ multiplex PCR; TCRdb's copy has only in-frame clones and lacks some. The table includes around 1.9 million clones, approximately 92% detected once. The sequenced material came from naive CD8+ T cells from PBMCs. All receptors come from a man between 18 and 29 years old in good health. Some clones in this sample may be carry-over from other donors' samples. Each CDR3 is given with its conserved first and last residue. The D gene is left open where the match is weak. Only part of the rows carry a size: once, few, many, or a class if the clone is expanded.

v_call	clone_size	j_call	d_call	cdr3_nt	cdr3_aa
TRBV11-3	NA	TRBJ2-3	TRBD1	TGTGCCAGCAGCACTCGACAGGGTACGAGCACAGATACGCAGTATTTT	CASSTRQGTSTDTQYF
TRBV9	NA	TRBJ2-1	NA	TGTGCCAGCAGCGTAGGAACTGAGCAGTTCTTC	CASSVGTEQFF
TRBV27	NA	TRBJ2-2	TRBD2	TGTGCCAGCAGTTTATACCTAGCGGGAAACGGGGAGCTGTTTTTT	CASSLYLAGNGELFF
TRBV7-6	NA	TRBJ2-7	TRBD2	TGTGCCAGCAGCTTAGAGGTTAGCGGGGCTTCCTACGAGCAGTACTTC	CASSLEVSGASYEQYF
TRBV9	NA	TRBJ2-1	NA	TGTGCCAGCAGCGTAGACCAAAAAAATGAGCAGTTCTTC	CASSVDQKNEQFF
TRBV29-1	NA	TRBJ1-2	TRBD1	TGCAGCGTTACCCCGCAGGGGGTCGATGGCTACACCTTC	CSVTPQGVDGYTF
TRBV19	once	TRBJ1-1	NA	TGTGCCAGTAAGATGGGGGTAAGCACTGAAGCTTTCTTT	CASKMGVSTEAFF
TRBV27	NA	TRBJ2-2	TRBD2	TGTGCCAGTTCACTAGCGGTGAACACCGGGGAGCTGTTTTTT	CASSLAVNTGELFF
TRBV7-9	NA	TRBJ2-1	NA	TGTGCCAGCAGCTTAGACGGGCGGAGAGTATACAATGAGCAGTTCTTC	CASSLDGRRVYNEQFF
TRBV28	NA	TRBJ2-7	TRBD2	TGTGCCAGCAGTACAACAGTGGGACTAGCTAGTTTCTACGAGCAGTACTTC	CASSTTVGLASFYEQYF
TRBV7-9	once	TRBJ1-1	TRBD1	TGTGCCAGCAGGCAGGGGGCGAACACTGAAGCTTTCTTT	CASRQGANTEAFF
TRBV6-1	NA	TRBJ2-2	NA	TGTGCCAGCAGTGCCCCGGACAGAACGAACACCGGGGAGCTGTTTTTT	CASSAPDRTNTGELFF
TRBV18	NA	TRBJ2-7	NA	TGTGCCAGCTCTTTGGACCACGAGCAGTACTTC	CASSLDHEQYF
TRBV29-1	NA	TRBJ2-6	TRBD1	TGCAGCGTTCAAGTGAGACAGGGGGCTGACAACGTCCTGACTTTC	CSVQVRQGADNVLTF
TRBV13	NA	TRBJ2-2	TRBD2	TGTGCCAGCAGCTCAACAGCTGGACTAGCGGGCACCGGGGAGCTGTTTTTT	CASSSTAGLAGTGELFF
TRBV13	NA	TRBJ2-7	NA	TGTGCCAGCAGCTTAAGACAGAGCTCCTACGAGCAGTACTTC	CASSLRQSSYEQYF
TRBV6-4	NA	TRBJ2-2	NA	TGTGCCAGCAGTGCAAGGGTTAACACCGGGGAGCTGTTTTTT	CASSARVNTGELFF
TRBV10-2	NA	TRBJ2-7	TRBD2	TGCGCCACCCTAGCGGCTGGCTACGAGCAGTACTTC	CATLAAGYEQYF
TRBV27	NA	TRBJ2-7	NA	TGTGCCAGCAGTTTACAGGGCCCGTACGAGCAGTACTTC	CASSLQGPYEQYF
TRBV10-3	NA	TRBJ2-3	NA	TGTGCCATCAGAAAGCTCGGACAGAGCACAGATACGCAGTATTTT	CAIRKLGQSTDTQYF
TRBV6-6	NA	TRBJ1-1	NA	TGTGCCAGCAGTTATGGCCCGAACACTGAAGCTTTCTTT	CASSYGPNTEAFF
TRBV10-1	NA	TRBJ1-1	TRBD1	TGCGCCAGCAGTGAGTATACCGGGACAGGGGGCACTGAAGCTTTCTTT	CASSEYTGTGGTEAFF
TRBV15	NA	TRBJ2-7	TRBD2	TGTGCCACCACTAGCGGGAGAGGCTACGAGCAGTACTTC	CATTSGRGYEQYF
TRBV5-5	NA	TRBJ2-7	NA	TGTGCCAGCAGCGGGGCCTACGAGCAGTACTTC	CASSGAYEQYF
TRBV4-1	NA	TRBJ1-5	TRBD1	TGCGCCAGCAGCCAAGTCGGACAGGGGGATCAGCCCCAGCATTTT	CASSQVGQGDQPQHF
TRBV30	NA	TRBJ2-7	NA	TGTGCCTGGAGTGCCCAGCGGGCCACCTACGAGCAGTACTTC	CAWSAQRATYEQYF
TRBV30	NA	TRBJ1-4	NA	TGTGCCTGGAGTGTGTCCCTTAATGAAAAACTGTTTTTT	CAWSVSLNEKLFF
TRBV19	NA	TRBJ1-1	TRBD1	TGTGCCAGTAGTATAGACAGGGGGCATAGGACTGAAGCTTTCTTT	CASSIDRGHRTEAFF
TRBV9	NA	TRBJ2-7	TRBD2	TGTGCCAGCAGCGCGGGGGTGTCGGGAGGGATCGTCGAGCAGTACTTC	CASSAGVSGGIVEQYF
TRBV19	NA	TRBJ2-3	NA	TGTGCCAGTAGGTCCCGGTTTGGCACAGATACGCAGTATTTT	CASRSRFGTDTQYF
TRBV5-4	NA	TRBJ2-7	NA	TGTGCCAGCAGCCCAAAGGCGTGGGCCTACGAGCAGTACTTC	CASSPKAWAYEQYF
TRBV6-5	NA	TRBJ2-7	TRBD2	TGTGCCAGCAGTCCACAAGCGGGAGGAGGCGAGCAGTACTTC	CASSPQAGGGEQYF
TRBV19	NA	TRBJ2-6	NA	TGTGCCACTAGGCAAGGGGCCAACGTCCTGACTTTC	CATRQGANVLTF
TRBV28	NA	TRBJ2-2	TRBD2	TGTGCCAGCAGGGATGGGGCCGGGAGGGCCAGTGGGGAGCTGTTTTTT	CASRDGAGRASGELFF
TRBV19	few	TRBJ1-1	NA	TGTGCCAGTAGTCCGATTGGTGTGTCTCCTAACACTGAAGCTTTCTTT	CASSPIGVSPNTEAFF
TRBV29-1	NA	TRBJ2-2	NA	TGCAGCGTTGCCCGGGACACCGTCACCGGGGAGCTGTTTTTT	CSVARDTVTGELFF
TRBV9	NA	TRBJ2-7	TRBD1	TGTGCCAGCAGCGGTCAGGGGGCGGCCTACGAGCAGTACTTC	CASSGQGAAYEQYF
TRBV5-5	NA	TRBJ1-1	NA	TGTGCCAGCAGCTTCTTGTCTAGGGGGAACACTGAAGCTTTCTTT	CASSFLSRGNTEAFF
TRBV5-1	NA	TRBJ2-7	TRBD1	TGCGCCAGCAGCTGGGGGACAGGGGGATACGAGCAGTACTTC	CASSWGTGGYEQYF
TRBV6-1	NA	TRBJ2-7	NA	TGTGCCAGCAGTGAACGGGTTATTACCTACGAGCAGTACTTC	CASSERVITYEQYF
TRBV29-1	NA	TRBJ2-5	NA	TGCAGCGTTTTTGGTGGGTTTGTAGAGACCCAGTACTTC	CSVFGGFVETQYF
TRBV4-1	NA	TRBJ2-2	TRBD2	TGCGCCAGCAGCCGTACTTTAGCGGGAGGGCCTTTCGGCGGGGAGCTGTTTTTT	CASSRTLAGGPFGGELFF
TRBV19	NA	TRBJ1-1	NA	TGTGCCAGTAGTCTGCTCGAGAGGGTTGAAGCTTTCTTT	CASSLLERVEAFF
TRBV6-1	NA	TRBJ2-5	NA	TGTGCCAGCATCCCTTTGACGGGGATTGGTAGGACCCAGTACTTC	CASIPLTGIGRTQYF
TRBV6-5	few	TRBJ1-1	NA	TGTGCCAGCAGTTACATGAAGGCGGGTGAAGCTTTCTTT	CASSYMKAGEAFF
TRBV29-1	NA	TRBJ2-7	TRBD2	TGCAGCGCCCGGGCGGCTAGCGGGAACTACGAGCAGTACTTC	CSARAASGNYEQYF
TRBV4-2	NA	TRBJ2-3	NA	TGTGCCAGCAGCCAGCCGAAGTTTCCGGATACGCAGTATTTT	CASSQPKFPDTQYF
TRBV7-2	NA	TRBJ2-1	TRBD2	TGTGCCAGCAGCTTATGGTCTAGCGGGATTCGATACAATGAGCAGTTCTTC	CASSLWSSGIRYNEQFF
TRBV29-1	NA	TRBJ2-7	NA	TGCAGCTGTAGAGGGGGGAGCTCCTACGAGCAGTACTTC	CSCRGGSSYEQYF
TRBV19	NA	TRBJ1-5	NA	TGTGCCAGTAGTATTTTGGCAGCTAGTAGCAATCAGCCCCAGCATTTT	CASSILAASSNQPQHF
TRBV15	NA	TRBJ2-6	NA	TGTGCCACCAGCAGAGTCTTAGGGGCCAACGTCCTGACTTTC	CATSRVLGANVLTF
TRBV27	once	TRBJ1-4	NA	TGTGCCAGTAGAGGGGGAACTAATGAAAAACTGTTTTTT	CASRGGTNEKLFF
TRBV4-1	NA	TRBJ2-5	TRBD2	TGCGCCAGCAGCCAGCGGGGGGAGACCCAGTACTTC	CASSQRGETQYF